A selection of T cell receptor beta chains follows, all from one sample in a study of response to subunit inactivated influenza vaccine. Via MiXCR, TCRdb re-called the RT-PCR reads, giving one row per CDR3 protein. The sample includes hundreds of thousands of distinct CDR3 sequences, 7.6% of them seen just once. The starting material was PBMCs from blood, obtained less than 30 months after vaccination. The receptors stem from a man aged 45 to 75 who received an inactivated influenza vaccine. The CDR3 runs from the conserved cysteine through the conserved F or W. A D gene is named only where the DNA matches it firmly. Size is omitted from some rows. Given values are once, few, many or a class for expanded clones.

TRBV12-3/TRBV12-4	TRBJ2-1	few	TRBD2	TGTGCCACCGGGCCCGGACTAGCGGACTACAATGAGCAGTTCTTC	CATGPGLADYNEQFF
TRBV9	TRBJ1-4	few	TRBD1	TGTGCCAGCAGCGTAGACCCTCAGGGGGCATCTTCTGAAAAACTGTTTTTT	CASSVDPQGASSEKLFF
TRBV20-1	TRBJ2-1	many	-	TGCAGTGGCGCGGGGCGACCATCCTACAATGAGCAGTTCTTC	CSGAGRPSYNEQFF
TRBV4-3	TRBJ2-3	many	-	TGCGCCAGCAGCCAACAGGGCAGGGTCACAGATACGCAGTATTTT	CASSQQGRVTDTQYF
TRBV16	TRBJ1-5	few	-	TGTGCCAGCAGCCAGTCTGGGTCAGGGAATCAGCCCCAGCATTTT	CASSQSGSGNQPQHF
TRBV29-1	TRBJ2-5	-	TRBD2	TGCAGCGTGGGGTGGGGACTAGCGGGAGGCGTTCAAGAGACCCAGTACTTC	CSVGWGLAGGVQETQYF
TRBV4-1	TRBJ2-2	many	-	TGCGCCAGCAGCTCTCTCGCCGGGGAGCTGTTTTTT	CASSSLAGELFF
TRBV20-1	TRBJ2-4	many	TRBD1	TGCAGTGCTAGAGATTCGACAGGGAGAAACATTCAGTACTTC	CSARDSTGRNIQYF
TRBV10-3	TRBJ2-7	few	TRBD1	TGTGCCAGCCAAAGGACAGGAGATATCTACGAGCAGTACTTC	CASQRTGDIYEQYF
TRBV30	TRBJ2-3	many	-	TGTGCCTGGAGTGTACTTGTCGCGGGAAATACGCAGTATTTT	CAWSVLVAGNTQYF
TRBV2	TRBJ2-1	few	-	TGTGCCAGCAGTGAGATGGGAATTACGAGCTCCTACAATGAGCAGTTCTTC	CASSEMGITSSYNEQFF
TRBV5-1	TRBJ1-2	-	TRBD1	TGCGCCAGCAGCTTGGAGGGGACAGGGGCTGATGGCTACACCTTC	CASSLEGTGADGYTF
TRBV20-1	TRBJ2-5	few	-	TGCAGTGCTAGGCATACCGGGACCCAAGAGACCCAGTACTTC	CSARHTGTQETQYF
TRBV20-1	TRBJ2-3	-	TRBD2	TGCAGTGCTAGAGATTTGCGGGAGGGCCCAGATACGCAGTATTTT	CSARDLREGPDTQYF
TRBV5-6	TRBJ2-1	few	TRBD2	TGTGCCAGCAGCTTATCAGCGGGGGGAGAGCAGTTCTTC	CASSLSAGGEQFF
TRBV18	TRBJ2-7	once	-	TGTGCCAGCTCACCACCCTCAAGGGGACAAGAGGAGCAGTACTTC	CASSPPSRGQEEQYF